What follows are 16 T cell receptor beta chains derived from one specimen sequenced in a study of OX40 agonist ivuxolimab in advanced cancers. Library generation was performed with the immunoSEQ multiplex PCR assay. The table comes from immuneACCESS by way of TCRdb, which keeps in-frame sequences with V and J called. Part of the clones is missing from these tables; in studies checked, under half for an unresolved V gene and the rest for unknown reasons. For this sample there are tens of thousands of clones; roughly 87% appear just once. 5.5% of the sample lies in the top ten. Material: CD4+ or CD8+ T cells sorted from blood, obtained in a trial of the OX40 agonist ivuxolimab. The receptors originated from an adult with an advanced solid tumor such as melanoma, head and neck, liver or kidney cancer.

V and J are TRBV7-9 and TRBJ2-1, with TRBD2 identical over 14 bases. Germline CDR1 SEHNR, CDR2 FQNEAQ (reference sequence). The CDR3 is 15 residues long. The V and J ends lost 6 bases and 9 bases, in that order; junction bases with no gene match: 7. The CDR3 sequence is CASSKGLAGVSEQFF. DNA for the CDR3: TGTGCCAGCAGTAAGGGACTAGCGGGAGTAAGTGAGCAGTTCTTC.

This chain links TRBV6-6 with TRBJ2-5; TRBD2 matches 9 bases. J lost 3 bases, V lost 8 bases, and 7 bases had no gene match. Germline CDR1 MNHNY, CDR2 SVGAGI (reference sequence). This CDR3 contains 14 residues. Here the CDR3 reads CASLSAGGKETQYF. CDR3 DNA: TGTGCCAGCTTGAGCGCGGGAGGGAAAGAGACCCAGTACTTC.

The V gene is TRBV7-2, the J gene TRBJ2-3; D not certain. V gave up 1 base and J gave up 3 bases, with 8 bases separating them. CDR1 and CDR2 (germline): SGHTA, FQGNSA. The CDR3 spans 14 residues. CDR3 residues: CASSLVGSTDTQYF. The CDR3 DNA follows: TGTGCCAGCAGCTTAGTCGGGTCGACAGATACGCAGTATTTT.

This sequence joins TRBV19 and TRBJ1-5; D is uncertain. Trimming left V 3 bases short and J 0 bases short, with 9 bases between. This CDR3 spans 15 amino acids. Germline CDR1 and CDR2: LNHDA and SQIVND (reference sequence). CDR3 sequence reads: CASSIYGYSNQPQHF. CDR3 nucleotides: TGTGCCAGTAGTATTTACGGCTATAGCAATCAGCCCCAGCATTTT.

J is TRBJ1-1 and V is TRBV27, with D uncertain. The CDR3 has 14 amino acids. The V end lost 7 bases, the J end lost 1 base, and 13 bases lay between the germline ends. Germline V gives CDR1 MNHEY, CDR2 SMNVEV (reference sequence). For the CDR3, the DNA is TGTGCCAGCACCCCGGCAGAAAGGAACACTGAAGCTTTCTTT. Translation: CASTPAERNTEAFF.

The rearrangement uses TRBV27 and TRBJ2-6; TRBD1 might be the D (5 bases). The length of the CDR3 is 16 residues. Trimming pared 6 bases from V and 2 bases from J, leaving 14 bases between. Per the germline V gene, CDR1 is MNHEY and CDR2 is SMNVEV (reference sequence). The CDR3, as DNA: TGTGCCAGCAGCCCCCAGCCAGGGACTGGGGCCAACGTCCTGACTTTC. It translates to CASSPQPGTGANVLTF.

The CDR3 DNA reads as TGTGCCAGCAGTTTAATGAGGGGCAACTATGGCTACACCTTC. It specifies CASSLMRGNYGYTF. The chain recombines TRBV28 with TRBJ1-2; D perhaps matches TRBD1 (5 bases). The CDR3 is 14 amino acids. CDR1 and CDR2 from the germline V gene are MDHEN and SYDVKM. V lost 2 bases to trimming and J lost 2 bases, with 9 bases between them.

The CDR3 region is CASSRDTGVTYNEQFF. The CDR3 DNA is TGTGCCAGCAGTCGCGACACAGGGGTGACCTACAATGAGCAGTTCTTC. The chain links TRBV28 to TRBJ2-1; 7 positions agree with TRBD1. Per germline, CDR1 MDHEN and CDR2 SYDVKM. CDR3 size: 16 residues. With V trimmed by 5 bases and J by 2 bases, 9 bases remained unmatched. The full variable domain, rest sourced from reference TRBV28 and TRBJ2-1, is DVKVTQSSRYLVKRTGEKVFLECVQDMDHENMFWYRQDPGLGLRLIYFSYDVKMKEKGDIPEGYSVSREKKERFSLILESASTNQTSMYLCASSRDTGVTYNEQFFGPGTRLTVL.

This chain joins TRBV28 and TRBJ2-7; TRBD2 is a possible D gene (5 bases). The CDR3 totals 15 residues. V was shortened by 3 bases and J by 7 bases, with 19 bases between the two germline ends. Germline CDR1 MDHEN, CDR2 SYDVKM. The CDR3 region is CASSLNGGPRGEQYV. The DNA for the CDR3 is TGTGCCAGCAGTTTGAATGGCGGGCCCCGGGGTGAGCAGTACGTC.

The chain uses TRBV13 and TRBJ2-1; 10 bases map to TRBD1. V lost 3 bases to trimming and J lost 2 bases; unmatched junction nucleotides: 10. The CDR3 runs to 18 residues. CDR1 and CDR2 (germline): PRHDT, FYEKMQ (reference sequence). CDR3 residues: CASSFGTGDILTYNEQFF. CDR3 in DNA: TGTGCCAGCAGCTTTGGGACAGGGGACATATTGACCTACAATGAGCAGTTCTTC.

The chain recombines TRBV10-3 with TRBJ1-5; D is possibly TRBD1 (5 bases). Germline V lookup: CDR1 ENHRY, CDR2 SYGVKD. The CDR3 is made up of 14 amino acids. V shed 6 bases and J shed 3 bases, with 12 bases lying between them. This CDR3 reads CAISQGTVNQPQHF. CDR3 nucleotides: TGTGCCATCAGCCAAGGGACCGTCAATCAGCCCCAGCATTTT.

In regard to this clone: In the same sample, other DNA sequences code for this CDR3. This chain uses TRBV6-6 with TRBJ2-7; D possibly corresponds to TRBD1 (6 bases). The CDR3 totals 12 residues. The germline gives CDR1 MNHNY, CDR2 SVGAGI (reference sequence). V was trimmed by 9 bases and J by 1 base, leaving 10 bases between them. CDR3 region: CASTGQSYEQYF. CDR3 in DNA: TGTGCCAGTACTGGACAGTCCTACGAGCAGTACTTC.

The V gene is TRBV4-2, the J gene TRBJ2-5; D gene ambiguous. The J call could be wrong; TRBJ2-7 is a better fit for the DNA end. This CDR3 region has 16 residues. Germline V lookup: CDR1 LGHNA, CDR2 YNFKEQ. DNA for the CDR3: TGTGCCAGCAGCCAACGGTCAGCAGGTCCGGTCCACGAGCAGTACTTC. Its protein product is CASSQRSAGPVHEQYF.

V usage is TRBV7-2 and J usage is TRBJ1-6; D remains unclear. The CDR3 runs to 15 residues. The V end was cut by 9 bases, the J end by 3 bases, with 15 bases between. Germline CDR1 reads SGHTA; CDR2 reads FQGNSA. CDR3 sequence reads: CASGLDRVYNSPLHF. The CDR3 DNA reads TGTGCCAGTGGACTCGACCGGGTCTATAATTCACCCCTCCACTTT.

This clone was observed a few times. V gene TRBV30 combines with J gene TRBJ1-1, with 10 bases aligning to TRBD1. V lost 5 bases, J lost 4 bases, and 4 bases stayed unmatched. In germline, CDR1 is GTSNPN, CDR2 SVGIG (reference sequence). The CDR3 loop spans 13 amino acids. In DNA form, the CDR3 reads TGTGCCTGGGACAGGGGGCTGGGCACTGAAGCTTTCTTT. This encodes CAWDRGLGTEAFF. The complete variable domain, with remaining parts taken from reference TRBV30 and TRBJ1-1, reads SQTIHQWPATLVQPVGSPLSLECTVEGTSNPNLYWYRQAAGRGLQLLFYSVGIGQISSEVPQNLSASRPQDRQFILSSKKLLLSDSGFYLCAWDRGLGTEAFFGQGTRLTVV.

The chain recombines TRBV11-3 with TRBJ2-1; TRBD2 matches 7 bases. In germline, CDR1 is SGHNT, CDR2 YENEEA. Losses at the gene ends were 1 base for V and 8 bases for J; bases not matched to a gene: 11. This CDR3 region has 16 residues. Here the CDR3 DNA reads TGTGCCAGCAGCTTAGGGGAGGGGCAGTTCAAGGATGAGCAGTTCTTC. Translation gives CASSLGEGQFKDEQFF.